This T cell receptor beta chain was identified in a study of identical twins. Each CDR3 protein is one row after TCRdb ran MiXCR on the 5' RACE reads. The table records 450,000 to 600,000 distinct CDR3 sequences, about 20% of them present only once. Trimming at V came to 5 bases and at J to 0 bases, leaving 8 bases not matched to a gene. The CDR3 covers 16 residues. Germline CDR1 SGHDT, CDR2 YYEEEE. The sample was also linked to a second study, of yellow fever vaccine responses in identical twins. That source notes: Twins reportedly mounted vaccine T cell responses that seemed partly convergent, partly personalized.

Input material: CD4+ T cells sorted from blood. This sequence originates from a woman between 18 and 30 years old in good health. The chain uses TRBV5-6 and TRBJ2-3; 8 positions agree with TRBD2. CDR3 region: CASRAVGGASTDTQYF. DNA for the CDR3: TGTGCCAGCAGAGCAGTCGGGGGGGCTAGCACAGATACGCAGTATTTT.